The 26 T cell receptor beta chains given below trace back to one sample, sequenced in a study of shared clonotypes between healthy human individuals. CD8 cells classed as naive were CD45RO-negative and positively selected for CCR7, excluding terminally differentiated effector memory CD45RA+ cells. Using immunoSEQ multiplex PCR, the repertoire was profiled, and TCRdb retains in-frame clones only, with some absent. The table includes millions of clones, approximately 94% detected once. Sequenced: naive CD8+ T cells sorted from blood. The origin of the receptors is a man aged 18 to 35 in good health.

The chain links TRBV30 to TRBJ1-3; D is undetermined. CDR3 size: 14 residues. Per germline, CDR1 GTSNPN and CDR2 SVGIG (reference sequence). V dropped 1 base and J dropped 0 bases, with 7 bases sitting between them. The DNA for the CDR3 is TGTGCCTGGAGTGACGGTACCTCTGGAAACACCATATATTTT. Its translation: CAWSDGTSGNTIYF.

This clone came up a few times. V is TRBV5-6 and J is TRBJ1-6, with TRBD1 identical over 7 bases. Germline V gene data show CDR1 as SGHDT and CDR2 as YYEEEE. CDR3 size: 16 residues. Trimming took 0 bases from V and 9 from J; bases not matched to a gene: 9. CDR3 protein: CASSLVSAGGGSPLHF. The CDR3, as DNA: TGTGCCAGCAGCTTGGTATCAGCAGGGGGTGGTTCACCCCTCCACTTT.

J is TRBJ1-5 and V is TRBV30; perhaps TRBD1 as D (5 bases). Germline CDR1 and CDR2: GTSNPN and SVGIG (reference sequence). This CDR3 is 16 amino acids long. V was shortened by 0 bases and J by 0 bases, with 12 bases between the two germline ends. CDR3: CAWSVSQGFSNQPQHF. The DNA of the CDR3 is TGTGCCTGGAGTGTAAGCCAGGGATTTAGCAATCAGCCCCAGCATTTT.

The genes are TRBV30 and TRBJ2-3; 7 bases agree with TRBD2. This CDR3 is 15 amino acids long. The V gene end was trimmed by 2 bases and the J gene end by 1 base; junction bases not matched to a gene: 6. In germline, CDR1 is GTSNPN, CDR2 SVGIG (reference sequence). The chain's CDR3 is CAWSRLRGGTDTQYF. DNA of the CDR3: TGTGCCTGGAGTCGTCTTCGGGGGGGCACAGATACGCAGTATTTT. The variable domain in full, with the rest retrieved from reference TRBV30 and TRBJ2-3, is SQTIHQWPATLVQPVGSPLSLECTVEGTSNPNLYWYRQAAGRGLQLLFYSVGIGQISSEVPQNLSASRPQDRQFILSSKKLLLSDSGFYLCAWSRLRGGTDTQYFGPGTRLTVL.

The chain uses TRBV10-3 and TRBJ1-1; 7 bases align to TRBD1. The CDR3 is 15 residues long. The V and J ends lost 9 bases and 0 bases, in that order; junction bases with no gene match: 10. Germline values: CDR1 ENHRY, CDR2 SYGVKD. CDR3: CAISADRLLNTEAFF. The CDR3 region has the DNA TGTGCCATTTCCGCGGACAGGCTGTTGAACACTGAAGCTTTCTTT.

This clone was seen a single time. The sample contains more than one DNA sequence encoding this CDR3. V gene TRBV27 combines with J gene TRBJ1-3; D is unclear. V lost 0 bases to trimming and J lost 0 bases, with 6 bases between them. The CDR3 extends over 15 amino acids. Germline V gives CDR1 MNHEY, CDR2 SMNVEV (reference sequence). The CDR3 DNA is TGTGCCAGCAGTTTATCGCCATCCTCTGGAAACACCATATATTTT. Its protein is CASSLSPSSGNTIYF.

The V gene is TRBV5-6, the J gene TRBJ2-3; D gene unclear. Between the trimmed V and J ends, which lost 0 bases and 6 bases, there was a span of 8 bases. This CDR3 is 13 amino acids long. CDR1 and CDR2 (germline): SGHDT, YYEEEE. CDR3 region: CASSLEGFDTQYF. CDR3 nucleotide sequence: TGTGCCAGCAGCTTGGAAGGGTTTGATACGCAGTATTTT.

The chain links TRBV10-3 to TRBJ2-7; 10 bases align to TRBD2. V lost 9 bases and J lost 2; bases outside the gene matches: 1. Per germline, CDR1 ENHRY and CDR2 SYGVKD. The CDR3 runs 12 residues. In nucleotides, the CDR3 is TGTGCCATAGCGGGAGGGCCCTACGAGCAGTACTTC. Translating gives CAIAGGPYEQYF.

This clone was detected only a few times. The genes are TRBV11-2 and TRBJ1-1; TRBD1 agrees at 7 bases. Germline assignment: CDR1 SGHAT and CDR2 FQNNGV. CDR3 length: 15 amino acids. V was pared by 3 bases and J by 1 base, with 5 bases of the junction left unmatched. In DNA form, the CDR3 reads TGTGCCAGCAGCTTGGGACAGACTAGGAACACTGAAGCTTTCTTT. Translated: CASSLGQTRNTEAFF.

This rearrangement joins TRBV5-6 to TRBJ2-7, with D perhaps matching TRBD1 (6 bases). Germline CDR1 and CDR2: SGHDT and YYEEEE. Trimming left V 4 bases short and J 4 bases short, with 15 bases between. The CDR3 is 14 amino acids. CDR3: CASSHRQDLYEQYF. The DNA for the CDR3 is TGTGCCAGCAGCCATCGACAGGATCTATACGAGCAGTACTTC.

This clone was seen only once. V gene TRBV10-3 combines with J gene TRBJ1-5; D possibly corresponds to TRBD1 (5 bases). The CDR3 covers 16 residues. The V end was cut by 0 bases, the J end by 2 bases, with 11 bases between. The germline CDR1 and CDR2 sequences are ENHRY and SYGVKD. CDR3: CAISESRGGGNQPQHF. CDR3 coding DNA: TGTGCCATCAGTGAGTCTCGGGGAGGGGGCAATCAGCCCCAGCATTTT.

The chain combines TRBV27 with TRBJ1-1; no definite D call. This CDR3 has 11 residues. The V and J ends lost 9 bases and 6 bases respectively, with 11 bases between them. Germline values: CDR1 MNHEY, CDR2 SMNVEV (reference sequence). CDR3 loop: CASTGGAEAFF. As DNA, the CDR3 is TGTGCCAGTACGGGTGGCGCTGAAGCTTTCTTT.

The chain couples TRBV4-1 to TRBJ1-6; D is undetermined. Germline assignment: CDR1 MGHRA and CDR2 YSYEKL. This CDR3 spans 18 amino acids. Trimming took off 0 bases at V and 0 bases at J, with 12 bases between the two ends. CDR3 in amino acids: CASSQDSTPSSYNSPLHF. The CDR3 region has the DNA TGCGCCAGCAGCCAAGATTCGACACCGAGCTCCTATAATTCACCCCTCCACTTT.

The rearrangement uses TRBV4-1 and TRBJ1-1, with D uncertain. V lost 0 bases and J lost 6, with 8 bases in between. Germline lookup yields CDR1 MGHRA and CDR2 YSYEKL. There are 13 residues in the CDR3. The CDR3 DNA is TGCGCCAGCAGCCAAGAGGGTTTCGCTGAAGCTTTCTTT. As protein: CASSQEGFAEAFF.

V gene TRBV11-2 combines with J gene TRBJ1-4; no clear D gene. With 6 bases removed from V and 0 bases from J, the gap between germline ends came to 14 bases. CDR1 is SGHAT and CDR2 is FQNNGV in the germline V gene. The CDR3 totals 16 residues. CDR3 sequence reads: CASSPSGYSTNEKLFF. The CDR3 DNA follows: TGTGCCAGCAGTCCCTCGGGGTACTCAACTAATGAAAAACTGTTTTTT.

V usage is TRBV27 and J usage is TRBJ1-3; 10 bases fit TRBD1. This CDR3 is 16 amino acids long. The V gene end was trimmed by 3 bases and the J gene end by 0 bases; junction bases not matched to a gene: 2. CDR1 and CDR2 (germline): MNHEY, SMNVEV (reference sequence). The DNA for the CDR3 is TGTGCCAGCAGTTTGACAGGGGGCAACTCTGGAAACACCATATATTTT. Protein sequence: CASSLTGGNSGNTIYF.

V is TRBV4-3 and J is TRBJ2-5, with 12 bases aligning to TRBD1. Germline V CDR1 and CDR2: LGHNA, YSLEER. The CDR3 has 15 amino acids. Trimming cost V 4 bases and J 2 bases; bases outside gene matches: 2. CDR3 residues: CASSPGQGAQETQYF. The CDR3, as DNA: TGCGCCAGCAGCCCGGGACAGGGGGCACAAGAGACCCAGTACTTC.

The V and J genes are TRBV13 and TRBJ1-2; no clear D. The CDR3 length is 16 residues. Per the germline V gene, CDR1 is PRHDT and CDR2 is FYEKMQ (reference sequence). V was clipped by 3 bases and J by 4 bases, with 18 bases between them. The CDR3 sequence is CASSFLSPTRSYGYTF. In DNA form, the CDR3 reads TGTGCCAGCAGCTTCCTCAGCCCTACACGTTCCTATGGCTACACCTTC.

Turning to this clone: The same CDR3 is also encoded by other DNA sequences in this sample. The chain links TRBV28 to TRBJ2-5, with 7 bases identical to TRBD1. The ends lost 3 bases at V and 1 base at J; junction bases unmatched: 5. In germline, CDR1 is MDHEN, CDR2 SYDVKM. The CDR3 runs to 15 residues. The CDR3 reads CASSLIGGGQETQYF. The DNA for the CDR3 is TGTGCCAGCAGTTTGATAGGGGGCGGCCAAGAGACCCAGTACTTC. The full variable domain, in which reference TRBV28 and TRBJ2-5 provide the parts outside the CDR3, is DVKVTQSSRYLVKRTGEKVFLECVQDMDHENMFWYRQDPGLGLRLIYFSYDVKMKEKGDIPEGYSVSREKKERFSLILESASTNQTSMYLCASSLIGGGQETQYFGPGTRLLVL.

The chain uses TRBV9 and TRBJ2-1; D remains ambiguous. V gave up 4 bases and J gave up 0 bases, with 11 bases separating them. The CDR3 spans 15 residues. The germline V gene has CDR1 SGDLS and CDR2 YYNGEE. CDR3 DNA: TGTGCCAGCAGCATATCGACTGTCTCCTACAATGAGCAGTTCTTC. As protein: CASSISTVSYNEQFF. Supplemented by reference TRBV9 and TRBJ2-1, the full variable domain reads DSGVTQTPKHLITATGQRVTLRCSPRSGDLSVYWYQQSLDQGLQFLIQYYNGEERAKGNILERFSAQQFPDLHSELNLSSLELGDSALYFCASSISTVSYNEQFFGPGTRLTVL.

The chain joins TRBV4-1 to TRBJ2-7; the D is unclear. The germline V gene has CDR1 MGHRA and CDR2 YSYEKL. Trimming cost V 0 bases and J 6 bases, with 18 bases left between them. The CDR3 is 16 residues long. The CDR3 reads CASSQDQTRLTAEQYF. The CDR3 nucleotides are TGCGCCAGCAGCCAAGATCAAACCCGACTGACCGCCGAGCAGTACTTC.

The chain has TRBV9 and TRBJ2-2, with 11 positions matching TRBD2. This CDR3 comprises 17 residues. The V and J ends lost 4 bases and 0 bases, in that order; junction bases with no gene match: 5. Germline V lookup: CDR1 SGDLS, CDR2 YYNGEE. CDR3 residues: CASSTGTSGTNTGELFF. The CDR3 DNA follows: TGTGCCAGCAGCACCGGGACTAGCGGTACGAACACCGGGGAGCTGTTTTTT.

The V call is TRBV5-4, the J call TRBJ2-2; D unresolved. This CDR3 spans 14 amino acids. V gave up 6 bases and J gave up 0 bases, with 9 bases separating them. Germline V gives CDR1 SGHNT, CDR2 YYREEE (reference sequence). The CDR3, as DNA: TGTGCCAGCACGGTAAACGCGAACACCGGGGAGCTGTTTTTT. This translates into CASTVNANTGELFF. Supplemented by reference TRBV5-4 and TRBJ2-2, the full variable domain reads ETGVTQSPTHLIKTRGQQVTLRCSSQSGHNTVSWYQQALGQGPQFIFQYYREEENGRGNFPPRFSGLQFPNYSSELNVNALELDDSALYLCASTVNANTGELFFGEGSRLTVL.

The V gene is TRBV27, the J gene TRBJ1-2; 7 bases are shared with TRBD1. The V gene's germline CDR1 is MNHEY and CDR2 SMNVEV (reference sequence). Trimming cost V 5 bases and J 4 bases; bases outside gene matches: 4. The CDR3 contains 13 residues. Here the CDR3 reads CASSIGGLYGYTF. CDR3 DNA: TGTGCCAGCAGTATAGGGGGCCTCTATGGCTACACCTTC.

The chain joins TRBV6-4 to TRBJ2-1; D is tentatively TRBD1 or TRBD2 (5 bases each). Trimming pared 6 bases from V and 12 bases from J, leaving 15 bases between. Germline V gene lookup returns CDR1 MRHNA and CDR2 SNTAGT. CDR3 length equals 12 residues. Written as DNA, the CDR3 is TGTGCCAGCAGGGAAACGGGACCCCCGCAGTTCTTC. This sequence encodes CASRETGPPQFF.

As for this clone: Other DNA sequences in the sample encode the same CDR3. This rearrangement joins TRBV14 to TRBJ2-7; D perhaps matches TRBD1 (6 bases). This CDR3 comprises 16 residues. CDR1 and CDR2 (germline): SGHDN, FVKESK. Trimming removed 0 bases from V and 0 bases from J, with 12 bases in between. Here the CDR3 DNA reads TGTGCCAGCAGCCAAGATGGGGGCAGGAGCTCCTACGAGCAGTACTTC. It encodes CASSQDGGRSSYEQYF. The full variable domain, in which reference TRBV14 and TRBJ2-7 provide the parts outside the CDR3, is EAGVTQFPSHSVIEKGQTVTLRCDPISGHDNLYWYRRVMGKEIKFLLHFVKESKQDESGMPNNRFLAERTGGTYSTLKVQPAELEDSGVYFCASSQDGGRSSYEQYFGPGTRLTVT.